The rows below give T cell receptor beta chains drawn from one sample of a study of patients and donors after allogeneic stem cell transplantation. Each CDR3 protein gets one entry after TCRdb re-called the RT-PCR reads with MiXCR. The data show about a million distinct CDR3 sequences, with approximately 19% seen just once and around 6% held by the top ten. Sequencing used blood, either unsorted or a sorted T cell fraction (not recorded which). These receptors all come from a human donor who was either an allogeneic HSCT recipient or a stem cell or donor lymphocyte infusion donor (not recorded which). It is not recorded whose cells these are; they may come from a transplant donor. The CDR3 runs from the conserved cysteine through the conserved F or W. The D gene is left open where the match is weak. Size values are once, few and many counts, or a class for expanded clones, and some rows have none.

v_call,d_call,j_call,clone_size,cdr3_nt,cdr3_aa
TRBV7-9,TRBD1,TRBJ2-5,-,TGTGCCAGCAGGGGGACAGACCAAGAGACCCAGTACTTC,CASRGTDQETQYF
TRBV12-3/TRBV12-4,TRBD1,TRBJ1-2,few,TGTGCCAGCAGTCCCGGCCAGGGGGCATTACCGTTCTATGGCTACACCTTC,CASSPGQGALPFYGYTF
TRBV11-1,TRBD2,TRBJ2-1,few,TGTGCCAGCAGGGGACTAGCGAGCTCCTACAATGAGCAGTTCTTC,CASRGLASSYNEQFF
TRBV28,TRBD1,TRBJ2-7,few,TGTGCCAGCAGTGGACAGGGGGCCTACGAGCAGTACTTC,CASSGQGAYEQYF
TRBV27,TRBD1,TRBJ1-1,-,TGTGCCAGCAGTTTATACCCGGGGGACAGGGGCACTGAAGCTTTCTTT,CASSLYPGDRGTEAFF
TRBV5-5,TRBD2,TRBJ2-3,-,TGTGCCAGCAGGACAGTAGCGGGAGGCACAGATACGCAGTATTTT,CASRTVAGGTDTQYF
TRBV24-1,TRBD2,TRBJ2-1,-,TGTGCCACTCGAGGACTAGCGGGAGGCAATGAGCAGTTCTTC,CATRGLAGGNEQFF
TRBV9,-,TRBJ1-3,few,TGTGCCAGCAGGGGGGCTTCCTCTGGAAACACCATATATTTT,CASRGASSGNTIYF
TRBV29-1,-,TRBJ1-4,-,TGCAGCGTTGCTCAGCCCGCAACTAATGAAAAACTGTTTTTT,CSVAQPATNEKLFF
TRBV12-3/TRBV12-4,-,TRBJ1-2,-,TGTGCCAGCAGTTATGACAGCTCCCCGTATGGCTACACCTTC,CASSYDSSPYGYTF
TRBV24-1,TRBD2,TRBJ2-5,few,TGTGCCACCAGTGGTTCTAGCGGGGAGACCCAGTACTTC,CATSGSSGETQYF
TRBV6-4,-,TRBJ2-3,-,TGTGCCAGCAGTGATTCGGGGTTAGATACGCAGTATTTT,CASSDSGLDTQYF
TRBV6-6,TRBD1,TRBJ1-2,-,TGTGCCAGCACCGACAGGGAAGAGGGCTACACCTTC,CASTDREEGYTF
TRBV4-1,TRBD2,TRBJ2-1,-,TGCGCCAGCAGACTAGCGGGAGGACCGGGGGGCAATGAGCAGTTCTTC,CASRLAGGPGGNEQFF
TRBV27,TRBD2,TRBJ2-1,-,TGTGCCAGCAGTCTGAACGGGAGGGCCTCTTTGCAGTTCTTC,CASSLNGRASLQFF
TRBV2,-,TRBJ1-1,-,TGTGCCAGCACCTTGGAAGGGGTGCGGACTGAAGCTTTCTTT,CASTLEGVRTEAFF
TRBV6-2/TRBV6-3,TRBD2,TRBJ2-1,-,TGTGCCAGCAGTTACCCGCCCGTCGCGGGGGGGCCTTACAATGAGCAGTTCTTC,CASSYPPVAGGPYNEQFF